This T cell receptor beta chain was captured in a study of identical twins. In TCRdb, the 5' RACE reads were re-called with MiXCR into one record per CDR3 protein. Among roughly 490,000 distinct CDR3 sequences listed, roughly an eighth were seen once. This clonotype was counted many times. Just one base apart from a much larger clone, this may be a read error. Losses at the gene ends were 8 bases for V and 3 bases for J; bases not matched to a gene: 13. Per germline, CDR1 LGHDT and CDR2 YNNKEL (reference sequence). This CDR3 has 18 amino acids. These data were also reused for a study on yellow fever vaccine responses in identical twins.

The V call is TRBV3-1, the J call TRBJ2-4; 13 nucleotides agree with TRBD2. This clonotype was obtained from a young woman in good health. The specimen was CD4+ T cells sorted from blood. The CDR3 sequence: CASCHTSGGAVSKNIQYF. The CDR3, as DNA: TGTGCCAGCTGTCACACTAGCGGGGGGGCCGTGAGCAAAAACATTCAGTACTTC. The full variable domain, rest sourced from reference TRBV3-1 and TRBJ2-4, is DTAVSQTPKYLVTQMGNDKSIKCEQNLGHDTMYWYKQDSKKFLKIMFSYNNKELIINETVPNRFSPKSPDKAHLNLHINSLELGDSAVYFCASCHTSGGAVSKNIQYFGAGTRLSVL.